This T cell receptor beta chain was sequenced in a study of glioma-infiltrating T cells after dendritic cell vaccination (dated by TCRdb to the mid-2010s). Study-level background: The cohort comprised approximately 15 glioblastoma patients from Phase I and II dendritic cell vaccination trials, 9 newly diagnosed and 6 with recurrent disease. Survival after dendritic cell vaccination was correlated with TCR sequencing metrics such as TIL content and the overlap between tumor and blood repertoires. The vaccine consisted of monocyte-derived dendritic cells cultured less than 9 days with IL-4 and GM-CSF, then pulsed overnight with autologous tumor lysate. In glioblastoma patients vaccinated with dendritic cells, deep sequencing of TCR beta CDR3 regions served to measure tumor-infiltrating lymphocyte content and to compare repertoires between tumor and blood. Between the early 2000s and the early 2010s, patients were given autologous tumor lysate-pulsed dendritic cell vaccination. Patients received three intradermal dendritic cell vaccine injections at biweekly intervals in the arm below the axilla.

Beyond this particular receptor, the publication reports: After dendritic cell vaccination, a higher estimated pretreatment TIL content predicted longer time to progression and longer overall survival. The cohort was small and heterogeneous, and full blood and tumor sets were available for few patients, with initial-recurrent tumor pairs available for even fewer patients. No direct relationship between TCR clonality and survival was found, suggesting that a diverse polyclonal response may matter. The three-group TCR overlap response model was characterized as speculative, and prospective validation of the model was stated to be required.

V is reduced by 4 bases and J by 0 bases, leaving a spacing of 7 bases between them. The CDR3 sequence holds 14 residues, the cysteine and phenylalanine included. Just the 42-base CDR3 DNA is kept, in frame starting at base 1. The germline V gene (reference sequence) sets CDR1 to LNHNV and CDR2 to YYDKDF. Read against the paper, the sample's time point label means: after dendritic cell vaccination, including at tumor progression/relapse. Patients were selected on the basis of adequate residual fresh-frozen tumor tissue and more than two years of available survival data. An isocitrate dehydrogenase mutation was not carried by any of the glioblastoma patients, although molecular status was otherwise variable. PBMC collection took place before vaccination, two weeks after the third vaccination, and at tumor progression if progression occurred. The Qiagen DNeasy Blood extraction Kit was used for extraction of genomic DNA.

TCRB CDR3 regions were amplified from about 2 ug genomic DNA, or all available DNA if less, using the immunoSEQ assay. For multiplex PCR, 60 forward primers for TCR V beta segments and 13 reverse primers for J beta segments were used. Synthetic control templates were spiked into each sample at limiting dilution to estimate reads per starting template. The Illumina HiSeq System generated 87 bp sequencing reads. Under the source paper's analysis protocol: PCR and sequencing errors were removed by a nearest neighbor algorithm that merged closely related sequences. TCR overlap was measured as the percentage of unique tumor TCR beta sequences that were also present in the peripheral blood of the same patient. TCRdb obtained this table from immuneACCESS and retained in-frame rearrangements with V and J assigned. These tables miss some clones; where compared with another copy, unresolved V genes account for less than half of the shortfall, and the remainder is unexplained. From that table come the V and J calls and clone size; the DNA was used to work out D and trimming. The sample table records some 46,000 clones; about 91% of these occur just once. 5% to 6.5% of the sample is in the top ten clones.

On this clone itself: Its antigen target is currently unknown. Base qualities are not at hand, and no much larger clone is one base apart.

This TCR was recovered from a human donor with glioblastoma. The specimen comprised blood, sampled after dendritic cell vaccination. In this chain, TRBV15 is recombined with TRBJ1-3, with no confident D gene call. The nucleotide sequence is TGTGCCACCAGCACCCCAGGCTCTGGAAACACCATATATTTT. This yields the protein CATSTPGSGNTIYF.